The 14 T cell receptor beta chains below all came from one sample that was sequenced in a study of T-cell memory formation after mild COVID-19 (dated by TCRdb to the early 2020s). Libraries were prepared through 5' RACE. Sequencing was carried out with an Illumina NovaSeq 6000. The raw public data were reprocessed by TCRdb itself: fastp quality trimming at Q25, MiXCR clonotype calling, in-frame beta chains only. Rows are combined by CDR3 protein, so each entry shows the most common genes and DNA. The sample has 140,000 or so distinct CDR3 sequences on record, 6% to 7% of them singletons. The leading ten clones occupy approximately 2.2% of the sample. The sequencing input was PBMCs or a T cell subset sorted from them (not recorded which). These receptor sequences come from an adult woman who had mild COVID-19 (a few samples of this study predate the infection). The sample titles of this study are shuffled in the database, so cell type and time point are left out; the donor was told from shared clones.

The sample holds a few counts of this clonotype. The chain has TRBV5-1 and TRBJ2-1; 7 bases are a match to TRBD2. The CDR3 length is 15 residues. V lost 0 bases and J lost 3; bases outside the gene matches: 3. Looked up from germline, CDR1 is SGHRS and CDR2 is YFSETQ. CDR3: CASSLASGDYNEQFF. The CDR3 coding sequence is TGCGCCAGCAGCTTGGCCAGCGGGGACTACAATGAGCAGTTCTTC.

The genes are TRBV6-1 and TRBJ2-7, with 7 bases that match TRBD2. Germline CDR1 and CDR2: MNHNS and SASEGT. Germline trimming cut 4 bases from V and 3 bases from J; bases unmatched to any gene: 6. CDR3 length equals 14 residues. CDR3 nucleotides: TGTGCCAGCAGTGTCCAGACTAGCATCTACGAGCAGTACTTC. Translation gives CASSVQTSIYEQYF.

This clonotype was detected only a few times. This chain joins TRBV20-1 and TRBJ1-2; D gene unclear. In germline, CDR1 is DFQATT, CDR2 SNEGSKA (reference sequence). Trimming cost V 7 bases and J 9 bases, with 18 bases left between them. This CDR3 region has 12 residues. CDR3 DNA sequence: TGCAGTGGACCACAAGGAAGCGCTCGCTACACCTTC. Its protein product is CSGPQGSARYTF.

The chain joins TRBV19 to TRBJ2-2, with 8 bases that match TRBD1. The germline V gene has CDR1 LNHDA and CDR2 SQIVND (reference sequence). Germline trimming cut 6 bases from V and 0 bases from J; bases unmatched to any gene: 3. The CDR3 is made up of 15 amino acids. In DNA, the CDR3 is TGTGCCAGTAGATCAGGGGGCGCGAACACCGGGGAGCTGTTTTTT. Translated: CASRSGGANTGELFF.

In its sample, this clonotype was seen many times. The chain combines TRBV29-1 with TRBJ2-5; unclear D gene. V lost 1 base, J lost 2 bases, and 8 bases lay in between. Germline CDR1 and CDR2: SQVTM and ANQGSEA. This CDR3 spans 13 amino acids. The CDR3, as DNA: TGCAGCGTTGAAGGTATCGGGCAAGAGACCCAGTACTTC. It translates to CSVEGIGQETQYF.

This clonotype was seen ten or more times. The V gene is TRBV4-2, the J gene TRBJ2-7; D is undetermined. Germline CDR1 reads LGHNA; CDR2 reads YNFKEQ. The CDR3 has 14 residues. With 0 bases removed from V and 9 bases from J, the gap between germline ends came to 15 bases. Here the CDR3 DNA reads TGTGCCAGCAGCCAAGATTCCGGATCGATGATGCAGTACTTC. Its translation: CASSQDSGSMMQYF.

The chain joins TRBV19 to TRBJ1-2; D is possibly TRBD1 (6 bases). Between the trimmed V and J ends, which lost 9 bases and 7 bases, there was a span of 12 bases. The CDR3 contains 11 residues. Germline V gene lookup returns CDR1 LNHDA and CDR2 SQIVND (reference sequence). Written as DNA, the CDR3 is TGTGCCAGCCACAGGGCTAGTGGCTACACCTTC. This codes for CASHRASGYTF. The complete variable domain, with remaining parts taken from reference TRBV19 and TRBJ1-2, reads DGGITQSPKYLFRKEGQNVTLSCEQNLNHDAMYWYRQDPGQGLRLIYYSQIVNDFQKGDIAEGYSVSREKKESFPLTVTSAQKNPTAFYLCASHRASGYTFGSGTRLTVV.

This clonotype has a count of ten or more. The chain is built from TRBV12-3 or TRBV12-4 and TRBJ2-4; no reliable D call. The CDR3 contains 14 residues. Trimming pared 5 bases from V and 12 bases from J, leaving 20 bases between. DNA for the CDR3: TGTGCCAGCAGTGTCACGGCGATATATCGGGCTCAGTACTTC. Amino acid sequence: CASSVTAIYRAQYF.

This clonotype appeared a few times. The chain combines TRBV3-1 with TRBJ2-7; TRBD1 matches at 7 bases. The CDR3 runs 13 residues. After removal of 3 bases from V and 7 bases from J, the junction contained 6 bases not matched to a gene. The germline gives CDR1 LGHDT, CDR2 YNNKEL (reference sequence). The CDR3 here is CASSQVGTVEQYF. Written as DNA, the CDR3 is TGTGCCAGCAGCCAGGTTGGGACAGTGGAGCAGTACTTC.

The chain recombines TRBV5-6 with TRBJ2-3, with D possibly being TRBD2 (6 bases). Germline V gives CDR1 SGHDT, CDR2 YYEEEE. The CDR3 is 15 residues long. Trimming removed 0 bases from V and 4 bases from J, with 12 bases in between. The CDR3 nucleotides are TGTGCCAGCAGCTTGGTGCGGGATAGAGCAGATACGCAGTATTTT. Protein sequence: CASSLVRDRADTQYF. Variable domain in full (rest from reference TRBV5-6 and TRBJ2-3): DAGVTQSPTHLIKTRGQQVTLRCSPKSGHDTVSWYQQALGQGPQFIFQYYEEEERQRGNFPDRFSGHQFPNYSSELNVNALLLGDSALYLCASSLVRDRADTQYFGPGTRLTVL.

This clonotype was counted a few times. The V gene is TRBV29-1, the J gene TRBJ2-3; 7 nucleotides agree with TRBD1. V shed 1 base and J 1 base; nucleotides not matched to a gene: 8. In germline, CDR1 is SQVTM, CDR2 ANQGSEA. This CDR3 has 16 amino acids. The CDR3 DNA follows: TGCAGCGTTGAAGGACAGGGTTTGTTAGGCACAGATACGCAGTATTTT. This codes for CSVEGQGLLGTDTQYF.

This clonotype was observed at least ten times. The V call is TRBV30, the J call TRBJ1-1, with a weak D call TRBD1 (5 bases). V lost 0 bases and J 3 bases, leaving 17 bases between the germline ends. Germline V gene lookup returns CDR1 GTSNPN and CDR2 SVGIG (reference sequence). The CDR3 sequence is 16 residues long. The CDR3 loop reads CAWSVRGWDTDTEAFF. The CDR3 DNA reads as TGTGCCTGGAGTGTACGGGGGTGGGATACAGACACTGAAGCTTTCTTT. Full variable domain (outside the CDR3, taken from reference TRBV30 and TRBJ1-1): SQTIHQWPATLVQPVGSPLSLECTVEGTSNPNLYWYRQAAGRGLQLLFYSVGIGQISSEVPQNLSASRPQDRQFILSSKKLLLSDSGFYLCAWSVRGWDTDTEAFFGQGTRLTVV.

This clonotype was detected only a few times. The chain recombines TRBV12-3 or TRBV12-4 with TRBJ2-1; D gene uncertain. V was cut by 3 bases and J by 4 bases, with 10 bases left in between. CDR3 length: 14 amino acids. CDR3: CASSLRQLYNEQFF. CDR3 DNA sequence: TGTGCCAGCAGTTTGCGGCAGCTATACAATGAGCAGTTCTTC.

This clonotype was counted many times. This sequence joins TRBV7-3 and TRBJ2-2, with TRBD2 matching 10 bases. V shed 5 bases, J shed 3 bases, and the junction held 6 bases outside the gene matches. The CDR3 runs 16 residues. Looked up from germline, CDR1 is SGHTA and CDR2 is FQGTGA. This chain's CDR3 is CASSPSSGRDTGELFF. The CDR3 nucleotides read TGTGCCAGCAGCCCATCCAGCGGGAGGGACACCGGGGAGCTGTTTTTT.